Described below is a single TCR beta chain sequence and its context. Its specificity is unknown. This sample stems from a study of shared clonotypes between healthy human individuals. In the study overall: Each donor had three CD4 naive, three CD4 memory, two CD8 naive and one CD8 memory plate. Whole-study findings and limits: Depth was large, yet rarefaction showed that sorted-subset sequencing was incomplete.

The CDR3 spans 17 residues. V dropped 3 bases and J dropped 4; count of bases not matched to a gene: 10. Per germline, CDR1 LNHDA and CDR2 SQIVND (reference sequence). It was at deep level that the assay was run. In the original analysis: Junction-only sequences without quality scores came from ImmunoSEQ, so filtering differed. Profiling relied on immunoSEQ multiplex PCR, and the TCRdb table lists in-frame clones only, not all of them. V, J and clone size are those of that table, while D and trimming were read from the DNA. The sample holds 2,500,000 or so clones, roughly 92% seen once. The sample consisted of naive CD4+ T cells sorted from blood. Indicated subset: CD45RA+ positively selected. This chain links TRBV19 with TRBJ2-1, with 9 bases lining up with TRBD2. This clonotype was sampled from a young man in good health. CDR3 protein: CASSITLAGTGYNEQFF. The CDR3 nucleotides read TGTGCCAGTAGTATTACCCTAGCGGGGACCGGTTACAATGAGCAGTTCTTC.